Here is one T cell receptor beta chain with its context. This clone's antigen is unknown. No per-base quality is available; no much larger clone lies one base away. Taken with the paper, the label for time point translates to: persistent/refractory GD, antithyroid drugs over 5 years with positive TRAb. For both TCR sequencing and RNA sequencing, RNA was extracted from PBMCs in TRIzol. The diagnosis of Graves' disease followed American Thyroid Association guidelines. The patients came from an endocrinology department in Xi'an, China. Each patient gave roughly 10 milliliters of peripheral blood, collected in an EDTA anticoagulant tube. Ficoll Paque Plus density gradient separation was used to isolate PBMCs, and no further T cell sorting was performed. RNA quality was checked with an Agilent 2100 Bioanalyzer and agarose gel, and concentration with a NanoDrop 2000. The receptor library was made with multiplex PCR. Sequencing was performed on an Illumina HiSeq 4000. TCR beta libraries were built with iRepertoire HTBI primers and Arm-PCR amplification of CDR3 regions. Before sequencing, the PCR products underwent gel purification. In the authors' own workflow: Gene usage analysis of CDR3 amino acid clonotypes relied on the 60 to 65 TRBV and 14 TRBJ segments identified across samples. Filtered high-quality paired reads were merged into contigs using COPE and FqMerger. Contigs were aligned with BLAST to IMGT TRBV, TRBD and TRBJ reference genes, and CDR3 was defined per IMGT. Any clonotype with a frequency above 0.1% was counted as a highly expanded clone. Shannon entropy served as the measure of repertoire diversity, while the Gini coefficient captured V-J evenness. Clonotypes shared by more than one individual were considered public. In-frame beta chains were kept once TCRdb had trimmed the public reads at Q25 with fastp and called clones with MiXCR. Rows are combined by CDR3 protein, so each entry shows the most common genes and DNA. Here the V and J calls rest on TCRdb's processing, not on the authors' analysis. Across this sample there are a few hundred thousand distinct CDR3 sequences, with 23% seen only once. The ten largest clones take up roughly 28% of the sample.

This sample was taken from a study of regulatory T cells in long-lasting Graves disease (TCRdb year 2021). Regarding the study in general: Persistent Graves' disease was defined as antithyroid drug treatment for over 5 years with persistently positive TSH receptor autoantibodies. The study took place in China and was registered as a clinical trial. On average, persistent Graves' disease patients in the clinical cohort had been on antithyroid drugs for about 10.3 years. Patients with persistent Graves' disease were compared with patients with newly diagnosed Graves' disease using TCR sequencing and RNA sequencing of peripheral blood. A total of roughly 35 samples underwent TCR sequencing: some 13 from persistent and roughly 20 from newly diagnosed Graves' disease patients. General findings and caveats noted by the study authors: A larger number of public clonotypes was shared among persistent patients (about 2,700) than among newly diagnosed patients (about 990). Only the TCR beta chain was sequenced and analyzed. Compared with newly diagnosed patients, persistent Graves' disease patients had lower TCR Shannon entropy and fewer highly expanded clones, which suggests clonal expansion. Preferential use of TRBV28, TRBJ1-2 and TRBJ2-5 was observed in persistent disease, whereas TRBV20-1 and TRBJ2-1 were favored in newly diagnosed disease. The study examined only peripheral blood because the primary lesion, thyroid tissue, could not be accessed. The authors acknowledged the small sample size as a limitation that may reduce accuracy.

The germline ends are 15 bases apart after V is trimmed by 3 bases and J by 9 bases. Including the terminal cysteine and phenylalanine, the CDR3 comprises 14 residues. Just the 42-base CDR3 DNA is kept, in frame starting at base 1. The germline V gene gives CDR1 as MDHEN and CDR2 as SYDVKM. This specimen consisted of peripheral blood mononuclear cells (PBMCs), obtained when the disease was refractory, from a patient treated with antithyroid drugs. The sequence came from a female donor with Graves disease. This sequence uses TRBV28 and TRBJ2-1; the D gene is possibly TRBD2, with 5 bases matching. In nucleotide form, the sequence is TGTGCCAGCAGTTTGGAACGGGGAGCAGGTGAGCAGTTCTTC. The resulting protein is CASSLERGAGEQFF.